The sequence of this TCR beta chain was determined in a study of T cell repertoires in cytomegalovirus infection. Background on the study: Use of recently identified HLA-C-restricted and well-studied HLA-B-restricted CMV epitopes was part of the study. Public TCR beta signature analysis indicated the presence of both CMV infection and matching HLA type.

Comment on this clonotype: As yet, its antigen is unknown.

Points from the study as a whole: Based on cumulative public TCR beta family frequency, carriers of CMV plus the relevant HLA were identified. The ex vivo response was dominated by HLA-C-restricted CMV-specific TCR beta clonotypes.

This CDR3 contains 19 residues. Germline assignment: CDR1 SGHNT and CDR2 YYREEE (reference sequence). V lost 1 base, J lost 2 bases, and 9 bases stayed unmatched. Via MiXCR, TCRdb re-called the reads, giving one row per CDR3 protein. The table has some 800,000 distinct CDR3 sequences, about 30% seen once. The receptor was isolated from a human donor in good health (CMV status not recorded). Some clones in this sample may be carry-over from other donors' samples. The chain links TRBV5-4 to TRBJ2-2, with 12 positions matching TRBD2. Sequences were derived from cultured CD8+ T cells from PBMCs, sampled from culture after CMV antigen stimulation. The chain's CDR3 is CASSLSWTSGAINTGELFF. The CDR3 coding sequence is TGTGCCAGCAGCTTGTCTTGGACTAGCGGGGCCATTAACACCGGGGAGCTGTTTTTT.